This TCR beta chain was obtained from a study of control samples from healthy donors and cancer patients. Germline values: CDR1 SGHVS, CDR2 FQNEAQ. Trimming took 5 bases from V and 0 from J, leaving 17 bases between them. The CDR3 length is 17 residues. Sequenced by immunoSEQ multiplex PCR; TCRdb stores in-frame clones only, minus some. The sample lists more than 85,000 clones; 92% were seen once. The chain recombines TRBV7-8 with TRBJ2-1, with D perhaps assigned TRBD1 or TRBD2 (5 bases each). The clonotype originates from a woman younger than 35 in good health. The sequenced sample was blood. This CDR3 reads CASSPFRGASSYNEQFF. Here the CDR3 DNA reads TGTGCCAGCAGCCCTTTTCGAGGGGCCAGCTCCTACAATGAGCAGTTCTTC.